This T cell receptor (beta chain) derives from a study of CD4 and CD8 cells across lung adenocarcinoma regions. TCRdb passed the PCR reads through MiXCR, listing each CDR3 protein once. The table lists roughly 25,000 distinct CDR3 sequences, more than 40% of them singletons. Germline loops: CDR1 SGHDN, CDR2 FVKESK. V trimming: 4 bases; J trimming: 0 bases; junction bases outside the gene matches: 2. The CDR3 runs to 15 residues. The table lists this clonotype with many counts. The patients had localized lung adenocarcinoma, a non-small cell subtype. Input material: CD8+ T cells from the center of a lung tumor. The receptor comes from a male donor with lung adenocarcinoma. The CD4 and CD8 labels of this study may be unreliable. The chain has TRBV14 and TRBJ2-1; 8 nucleotides match TRBD1. For the CDR3, the DNA is TGTGCCAGCAGCCGACAGGGGAGCTCCTACAATGAGCAGTTCTTC. Amino acids: CASSRQGSSYNEQFF.